The present entry profiles one T cell receptor beta chain with its context. Antigen specificity is unknown. The record originates from a study of long-term antiretroviral therapy in people with HIV. An immunoSEQ assay, version v3.0, was performed at survey level. TCRdb's table, derived via immunoSEQ multiplex PCR, lists solely in-frame clones and lacks some. This table holds about 20,000 clones, around 80% found once. There were no participants with HIV treated outside the United States. The V gene lost 2 bases and the J gene lost 0 bases, with 10 bases spanning the gap. Germline CDR1 and CDR2: LGHNA and YSLEER. The CDR3 loop spans 15 amino acids. Study-wide results and caveats: HIV repertoires showed narrower CDR3 length ranges than controls. Whichever time point was examined, clones expanded before ART dominated the repertoire.

The material sequenced was unsorted PBMCs, taken 1.2 years after starting antiretroviral therapy. The V gene is TRBV4-3, the J gene TRBJ1-1, with TRBD1 as a possible D gene (5 bases). The sequence came from a woman in her 40s with HIV. CDR3 DNA: TGCGCCAGCAGCCAATCTGAAGGGGTGAACACTGAAGCTTTCTTT. Protein sequence: CASSQSEGVNTEAFF.